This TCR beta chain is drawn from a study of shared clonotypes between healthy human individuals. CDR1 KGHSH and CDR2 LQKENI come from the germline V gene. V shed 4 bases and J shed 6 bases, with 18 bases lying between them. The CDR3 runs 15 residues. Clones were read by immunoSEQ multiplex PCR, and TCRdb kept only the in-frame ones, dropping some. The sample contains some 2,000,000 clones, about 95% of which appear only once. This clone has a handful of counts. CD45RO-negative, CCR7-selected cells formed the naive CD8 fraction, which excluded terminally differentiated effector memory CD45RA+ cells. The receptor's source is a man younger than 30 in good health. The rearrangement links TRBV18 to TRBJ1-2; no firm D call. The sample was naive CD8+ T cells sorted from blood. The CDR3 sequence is CASSRVPVPGDGYTF. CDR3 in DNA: TGTGCCAGCTCACGAGTACCCGTCCCCGGAGATGGCTACACCTTC.